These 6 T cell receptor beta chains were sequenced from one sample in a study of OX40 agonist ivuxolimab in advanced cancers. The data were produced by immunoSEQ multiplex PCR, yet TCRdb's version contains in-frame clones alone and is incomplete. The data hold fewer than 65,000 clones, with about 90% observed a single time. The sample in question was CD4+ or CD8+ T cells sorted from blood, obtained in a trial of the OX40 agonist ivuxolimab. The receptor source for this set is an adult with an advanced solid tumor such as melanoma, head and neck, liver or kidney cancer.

Written as DNA, the CDR3 is TGTGCCAGCAGCTCTATGGGGGCCCTGAGCACAGATACGCAGTATTTT. Translating it yields CASSSMGALSTDTQYF. The genes are TRBV9 and TRBJ2-3, with D possibly TRBD1 on 6 matching bases. Germline lookup yields CDR1 SGDLS and CDR2 YYNGEE. This CDR3 is 16 amino acids long. The ends were cut back, 4 bases at V and 0 bases at J, with 15 bases in the middle.

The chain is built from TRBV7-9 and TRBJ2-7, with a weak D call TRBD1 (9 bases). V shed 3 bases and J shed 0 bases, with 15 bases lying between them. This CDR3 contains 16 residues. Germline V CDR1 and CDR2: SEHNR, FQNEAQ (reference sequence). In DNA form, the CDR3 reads TGTGCCAGCAGCTTCGGGGGGGACAGGGCCTCCTACGAGCAGTACTTC. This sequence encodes CASSFGGDRASYEQYF.

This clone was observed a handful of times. The CDR3 region has the DNA TGTGCCAGCAGTGAATTGGGCCCCCCACCGGGATACGAGCAGTACTTC. As protein: CASSELGPPPGYEQYF. The J gene is TRBJ2-7, the V gene TRBV2; D perhaps matches TRBD2 (5 bases). This CDR3 has 16 residues. Deletions cut 2 bases from V and 4 bases from J, with 18 bases between. The germline V gene has CDR1 SNHLY and CDR2 FYNNEI.

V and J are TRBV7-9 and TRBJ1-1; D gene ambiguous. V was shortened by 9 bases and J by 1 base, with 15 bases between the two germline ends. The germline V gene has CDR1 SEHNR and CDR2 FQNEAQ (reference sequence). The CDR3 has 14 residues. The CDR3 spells CASRLGQANTEAFF. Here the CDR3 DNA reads TGTGCCAGTCGCCTCGGGCAGGCGAACACTGAAGCTTTCTTT.

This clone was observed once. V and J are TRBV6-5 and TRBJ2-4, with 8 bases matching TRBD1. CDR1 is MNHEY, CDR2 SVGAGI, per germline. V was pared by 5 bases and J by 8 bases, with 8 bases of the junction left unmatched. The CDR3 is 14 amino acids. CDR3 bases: TGTGCCAGCAGTCTCCGGACAGGGATGGACATTCAGTACTTC. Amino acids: CASSLRTGMDIQYF.

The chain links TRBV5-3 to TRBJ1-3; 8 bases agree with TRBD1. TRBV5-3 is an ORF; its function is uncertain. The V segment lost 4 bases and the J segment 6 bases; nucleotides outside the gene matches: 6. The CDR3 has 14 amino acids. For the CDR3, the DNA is TGTGCCAGAAGCCCAAAGACAGGGGTAAACACCATATATTTT. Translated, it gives CARSPKTGVNTIYF.